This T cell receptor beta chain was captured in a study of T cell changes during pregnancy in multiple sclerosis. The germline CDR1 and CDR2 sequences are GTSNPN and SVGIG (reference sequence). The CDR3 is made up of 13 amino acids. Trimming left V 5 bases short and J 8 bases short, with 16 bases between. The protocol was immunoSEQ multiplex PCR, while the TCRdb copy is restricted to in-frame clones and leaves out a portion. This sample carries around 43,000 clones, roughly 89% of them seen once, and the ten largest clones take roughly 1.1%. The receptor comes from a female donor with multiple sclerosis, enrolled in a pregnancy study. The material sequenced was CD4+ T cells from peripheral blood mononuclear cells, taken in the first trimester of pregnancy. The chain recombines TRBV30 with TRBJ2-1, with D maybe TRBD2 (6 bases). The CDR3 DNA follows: TGTGCCTGGGGGGTTCTAGCGAGGGATGAGCAGTTCTTC. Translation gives CAWGVLARDEQFF.